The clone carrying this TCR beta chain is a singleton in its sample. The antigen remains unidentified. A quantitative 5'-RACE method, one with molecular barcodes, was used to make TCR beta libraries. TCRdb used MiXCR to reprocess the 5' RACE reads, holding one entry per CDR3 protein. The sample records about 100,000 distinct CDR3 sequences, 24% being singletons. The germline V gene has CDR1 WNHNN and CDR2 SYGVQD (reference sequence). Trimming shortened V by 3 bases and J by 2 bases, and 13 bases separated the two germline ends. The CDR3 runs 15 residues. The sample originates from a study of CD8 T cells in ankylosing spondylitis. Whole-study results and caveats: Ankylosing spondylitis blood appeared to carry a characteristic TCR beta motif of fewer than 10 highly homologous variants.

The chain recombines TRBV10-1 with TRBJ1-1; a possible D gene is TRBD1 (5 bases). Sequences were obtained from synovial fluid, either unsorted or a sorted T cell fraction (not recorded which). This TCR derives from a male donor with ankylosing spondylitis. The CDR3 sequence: CASSENRQGNTEAFF. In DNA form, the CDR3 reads TGCGCCAGCAGTGAAAATCGTCAGGGAAACACTGAAGCTTTCTTT.